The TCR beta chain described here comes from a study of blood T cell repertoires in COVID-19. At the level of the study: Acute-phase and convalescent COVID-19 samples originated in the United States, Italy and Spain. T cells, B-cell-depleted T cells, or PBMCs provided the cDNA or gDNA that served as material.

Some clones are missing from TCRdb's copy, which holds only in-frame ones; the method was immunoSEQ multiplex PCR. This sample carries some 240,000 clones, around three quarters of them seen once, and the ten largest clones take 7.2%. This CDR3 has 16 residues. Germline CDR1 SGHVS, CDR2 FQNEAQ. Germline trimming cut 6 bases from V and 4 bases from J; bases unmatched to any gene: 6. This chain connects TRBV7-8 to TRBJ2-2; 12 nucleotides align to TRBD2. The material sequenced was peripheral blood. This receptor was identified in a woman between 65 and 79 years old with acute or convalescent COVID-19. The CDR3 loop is CASRTSGGRITGELFF. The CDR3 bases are TGTGCCAGCAGGACTAGCGGGGGTCGTATCACCGGGGAGCTGTTTTTT.